The source of this T cell receptor beta chain is a study of siplizumab effects on memory and regulatory T cells. Comment on this clone: Its antigen remains unknown.

The study assayed approximately 100,000 TCR templates per sample. Repertoires were generated with immunoSEQ multiplex PCR, while TCRdb's copy carries only in-frame clones and drops some. The sample carries about 100,000 clones, approximately 92% recorded once. The CDR3 is 14 residues long. CDR1 is LNHNV, CDR2 YYDKDF, per germline (reference sequence). Study-level results: Most proliferating CD4+ or CD8+ clones, roughly 75-97%, had no naive or memory assignment. Researchers could map only a minor fraction of alloreactive clones to unstimulated subsets.

Sequencing used CD4+ T cells sorted from blood. The chain has TRBV15 and TRBJ2-5; 8 nucleotides match TRBD1. The DNA end favors TRBJ2-7, so the J call may be wrong. This TCR came from a human donor in good health. DNA of the CDR3: TGTGCCACCAGCAGACAGGGGGCCCTCTACGAGCAGTACTTC. Amino acids: CATSRQGALYEQYF.